The 27 T cell receptor beta chains in this list originate from one sample, sequenced in a study of T cells after somatic rescue of genetic block. Some clones are missing from TCRdb's copy, which holds only in-frame ones; the method was immunoSEQ multiplex PCR. The sample has 65,000 to 70,000 clones; around 90% are singletons. The sample taken for sequencing was peripheral blood mononuclear cells (PBMCs). All receptors derive from a middle-aged man.

The chain has TRBV6-6 and TRBJ1-3; D call uncertain. V was cut by 5 bases and J by 11 bases, with 13 bases left in between. The CDR3 is 12 amino acids. Germline V gene sequence: CDR1 MNHNY, CDR2 SVGAGI (reference sequence). This CDR3 is CASSTPRFPIYF. As DNA, the CDR3 is TGTGCCAGCAGTACCCCGCGGTTCCCCATATATTTT.

The rearrangement uses TRBV30 and TRBJ1-1; D ambiguous. This CDR3 contains 13 residues. Germline loops: CDR1 GTSNPN, CDR2 SVGIG (reference sequence). Trimming removed 5 bases at V and 3 bases at J, with 13 bases between. CDR3 sequence: CAWSEGQYTEAFF. The CDR3, as DNA: TGTGCCTGGTCCGAGGGTCAGTACACTGAAGCTTTCTTT.

This clone was detected once. The chain uses TRBV5-5 and TRBJ2-5; D not resolved. This CDR3 contains 16 residues. V was pared by 4 bases and J by 2 bases, with 18 bases between. Germline V CDR1 and CDR2: SGHKS, YYEKEE (reference sequence). The CDR3 DNA reads TGTGCCAGCAGCCCGATGGACCGATTTGAACAAGAGACCCAGTACTTC. Its translation: CASSPMDRFEQETQYF.

V is TRBV18 and J is TRBJ2-3; D not resolved. The V gene's germline CDR1 is KGHSH and CDR2 LQKENI. Trimming stripped 1 base from V and 4 bases from J, with 6 bases between. This CDR3 spans 13 amino acids. The CDR3 here is CASSPRISDTQYF. CDR3 nucleotides: TGTGCCAGCTCACCACGAATATCAGATACGCAGTATTTT. Full variable domain (outside the CDR3, taken from reference TRBV18 and TRBJ2-3): NAGVMQNPRHLVRRRGQEARLRCSPMKGHSHVYWYRQLPEEGLKFMVYLQKENIIDESGMPKERFSAEFPKEGPSILRIQQVVRGDSAAYFCASSPRISDTQYFGPGTRLTVL.

This clone was counted between two and nine times. This sequence joins TRBV21-1 and TRBJ1-5; TRBD1 reflects the table's D call only, with no check against the DNA. TRBV21-1 is tagged as a pseudogene. The CDR3 is 14 residues long. The CDR3 DNA reads TGTGCCAGAAAAACAGGGAATTACTGGCAGCCCCAGCATTTT. Translated: CARKTGNYWQPQHF.

This chain uses TRBV5-1 with TRBJ1-2; 9 bases align to TRBD1. CDR3 length: 14 amino acids. Germline lookup yields CDR1 SGHRS and CDR2 YFSETQ. V was pared by 4 bases and J by 4 bases, with 5 bases of the junction left unmatched. CDR3 sequence (DNA): TGCGCCAGCAGCCCAGGACAGGGGAGCTATGGCTACACCTTC. Amino acid sequence: CASSPGQGSYGYTF.

The chain recombines TRBV9 with TRBJ1-1; TRBD1 matches at 9 bases. Germline CDR1 is SGDLS and CDR2 is YYNGEE. V lost 5 bases and J lost 3; bases outside the gene matches: 5. There are 14 residues in the CDR3. CDR3: CASRAGTGYTEAFF. The CDR3 coding sequence is TGTGCCAGCAGAGCCGGGACAGGGTACACTGAAGCTTTCTTT.

The V and J genes are TRBV5-1 and TRBJ2-3; D is perhaps TRBD1 or TRBD2 (5 bases each). The CDR3 has 16 amino acids. The germline V and J ends were trimmed by 0 bases and 0 bases, with 11 bases remaining between them. CDR1 is SGHRS, CDR2 YFSETQ, per germline. In nucleotides, the CDR3 is TGCGCCAGCAGCTTGGTACGGGGCTCTAGCACAGATACGCAGTATTTT. It specifies CASSLVRGSSTDTQYF.

This chain uses TRBV18 with TRBJ1-3; D not resolved. The V gene's germline CDR1 is KGHSH and CDR2 LQKENI. This CDR3 has 14 residues. V lost 3 bases and J 4 bases, leaving 10 bases between the germline ends. The CDR3 DNA sequence: TGTGCCAGCTCACCCGCCCCGGGAGGAAACACCATATATTTT. Encoded protein: CASSPAPGGNTIYF.

Only a few counts were recorded for this clone. This sequence joins TRBV6-1 and TRBJ2-2, with 8 bases lining up with TRBD2. J lost 1 base, V lost 6 bases, and 4 bases had no gene match. CDR1 is MNHNS and CDR2 is SASEGT in the germline V gene. This CDR3 contains 15 residues. CDR3 coding DNA: TGTGCCAGCAGACGGGAGGGGGGGAACACCGGGGAGCTGTTTTTT. Amino acids: CASRREGGNTGELFF.

V is TRBV28 and J is TRBJ1-3; D gene unclear. Between the trimmed V and J ends, which lost 5 bases and 1 base, there was a span of 9 bases. From germline, CDR1 is MDHEN and CDR2 SYDVKM. CDR3 length equals 14 residues. CDR3 bases: TGTGCCAGCAGTCCACGTTTATCTGGAAACACCATATATTTT. It yields the protein CASSPRLSGNTIYF.

The chain recombines TRBV7-9 with TRBJ1-4, with 8 nucleotides matching TRBD1. Germline loops: CDR1 SEHNR, CDR2 FQNEAQ (reference sequence). The V segment lost 3 bases and the J segment 4 bases; nucleotides outside the gene matches: 7. This CDR3 comprises 16 residues. The DNA of the CDR3 is TGTGCCAGCAGCTTCGGACAGGGCCGAAGTAATGAAAAACTGTTTTTT. It translates to CASSFGQGRSNEKLFF.

The gene calls are TRBV10-3 and TRBJ2-3; D gene unclear. The length of the CDR3 is 13 residues. CDR1 is ENHRY and CDR2 is SYGVKD in the germline V gene. Trimming stripped 4 bases from V and 4 bases from J, with 9 bases between. In DNA, the CDR3 is TGTGCCATCAGTGTCGACCCCTCAGATACGCAGTATTTT. It codes for CAISVDPSDTQYF.

This chain uses TRBV7-6 with TRBJ1-3, with 8 bases fitting TRBD1. The CDR3 totals 18 residues. Germline V gene lookup returns CDR1 SGHVS and CDR2 FNYEAQ. The junction had 10 bases not matched to a gene; V was cut back by 3 bases and J by 0 bases. CDR3: CASSFSPGGDGSGNTIYF. DNA of the CDR3: TGTGCCAGCAGCTTCTCTCCAGGGGGCGATGGCTCTGGAAACACCATATATTTT.

This sequence joins TRBV4-1 and TRBJ1-6, with 9 bases fitting TRBD1. The CDR3 runs to 15 residues. Germline CDR1 and CDR2: MGHRA and YSYEKL. The V gene end was trimmed by 4 bases and the J gene end by 6 bases; junction bases not matched to a gene: 4. CDR3 in DNA: TGCGCCAGCAGCCCTAGGGACAGGGCTAATTCACCCCTCCACTTT. It codes for CASSPRDRANSPLHF.

This chain joins TRBV7-6 and TRBJ2-7; D is ambiguous. Germline CDR1 and CDR2: SGHVS and FNYEAQ. V lost 0 bases, J lost 1 base, and 13 bases lay in between. This CDR3 contains 16 residues. CDR3 loop: CASSLAPALVSYEQYF. The DNA for the CDR3 is TGTGCCAGCAGCTTAGCTCCGGCGTTGGTGTCCTACGAGCAGTACTTC.

The J gene is TRBJ1-2, the V gene TRBV10-3; D unresolved. Per germline, CDR1 ENHRY and CDR2 SYGVKD. V lost 6 bases and J 3 bases, leaving 20 bases between the germline ends. The CDR3 length is 16 residues. Here the CDR3 DNA reads TGTGCCATCAGCGCGGTAGTCCCTTCAACGGACTATGGCTACACCTTC. It codes for CAISAVVPSTDYGYTF.

The rearrangement uses TRBV6-6 and TRBJ2-2, with 10 bases matching TRBD2. Unmatched junction bases numbered 5, after V lost 2 bases and J lost 5 bases. The CDR3 is 16 residues long. Germline CDR1 reads MNHNY; CDR2 reads SVGAGI (reference sequence). CDR3 bases: TGTGCCAGCAGTTACGAAGGACTAGCGGAGACCGGGGAGCTGTTTTTT. This translates into CASSYEGLAETGELFF.

The chain combines TRBV6-1 with TRBJ2-6; D is unresolved. V lost 0 bases and J 0 bases, leaving 6 bases between the germline ends. This CDR3 is 16 amino acids long. Germline loops: CDR1 MNHNS, CDR2 SASEGT. The CDR3 DNA sequence: TGTGCCAGCAGTGAAGCCGGAATCTCTGGGGCCAACGTCCTGACTTTC. It yields the protein CASSEAGISGANVLTF.

This chain uses TRBV7-3 with TRBJ2-1; D is possibly TRBD1 (6 bases). Trimming took 5 bases from V and 0 from J, leaving 11 bases between them. CDR1 and CDR2 from the germline V gene are SGHTA and FQGTGA. The CDR3 has 15 amino acids. CDR3 in amino acids: CASSQQGTSYNEQFF. The DNA of the CDR3 is TGTGCCAGCAGCCAACAGGGTACCTCCTACAATGAGCAGTTCTTC.

The gene calls are TRBV11-2 and TRBJ2-2, with D uncertain. This CDR3 is 16 amino acids long. The V end was cut by 6 bases, the J end by 3 bases, with 17 bases between. Per germline, CDR1 SGHAT and CDR2 FQNNGV. CDR3 in amino acids: CASRLGTRRDTGELFF. In DNA form, the CDR3 reads TGTGCCAGCAGACTCGGAACGCGGAGAGACACCGGGGAGCTGTTTTTT.

V usage is TRBV27 and J usage is TRBJ1-5; 7 bases align to TRBD1. V was pared by 5 bases and J by 3 bases, with 7 bases of the junction left unmatched. Germline CDR1 reads MNHEY; CDR2 reads SMNVEV (reference sequence). This CDR3 is built from 15 residues. CDR3 coding DNA: TGTGCCAGCAGTCGAAAAGGACAGGTCAATCAGCCCCAGCATTTT. Encoded protein: CASSRKGQVNQPQHF.

J is TRBJ2-7 and V is TRBV4-1, with TRBD2 identical over 10 bases. Germline trimming cut 6 bases from V and 4 bases from J; bases unmatched to any gene: 9. Germline loops: CDR1 MGHRA, CDR2 YSYEKL. The CDR3 runs 15 residues. The CDR3 loop is CASRPGLAYQYEQYF. The CDR3 bases are TGCGCCAGCAGGCCGGGACTAGCGTATCAGTACGAGCAGTACTTC.

This clone was seen only once. CDR3: CASSSRGTSGSYEQFF. The CDR3 region has the DNA TGTGCCAGCAGTTCCCGGGGGACTAGCGGGAGTTATGAGCAGTTCTTC. The chain links TRBV6-5 to TRBJ2-1, with TRBD2 matching 14 bases. The germline CDR1 and CDR2 sequences are MNHEY and SVGAGI. The CDR3 is 16 residues long. With V trimmed by 4 bases and J by 8 bases, 7 bases remained unmatched.

This chain joins TRBV30 and TRBJ2-2; 7 bases agree with TRBD1. Germline V lookup: CDR1 GTSNPN, CDR2 SVGIG (reference sequence). The CDR3 runs to 14 residues. V dropped 1 base and J dropped 6; count of bases not matched to a gene: 5. CDR3 region: CAWSGTGSAGELFF. In DNA, the CDR3 is TGTGCCTGGAGTGGGACAGGTAGTGCCGGGGAGCTGTTTTTT.

The chain employs TRBV29-1 and TRBJ1-2; D might be TRBD1 (6 bases). In germline, CDR1 is SQVTM, CDR2 ANQGSEA. The V and J ends lost 4 bases and 6 bases respectively, with 18 bases between them. This CDR3 is 14 amino acids long. The CDR3 sequence: CSVVGIPRGDGYTF. CDR3 sequence (DNA): TGCAGCGTTGTGGGAATCCCCAGGGGCGATGGCTACACCTTC.

The rearrangement links TRBV10-3 to TRBJ1-2, with D unclear. This CDR3 contains 14 residues. Germline V lookup: CDR1 ENHRY, CDR2 SYGVKD. Trimming took 3 bases from V and 1 from J, leaving 9 bases between them. The CDR3 region has the DNA TGTGCCATCAGTGATGAGACATTTAACTATGGCTACACCTTC. Translating it yields CAISDETFNYGYTF.